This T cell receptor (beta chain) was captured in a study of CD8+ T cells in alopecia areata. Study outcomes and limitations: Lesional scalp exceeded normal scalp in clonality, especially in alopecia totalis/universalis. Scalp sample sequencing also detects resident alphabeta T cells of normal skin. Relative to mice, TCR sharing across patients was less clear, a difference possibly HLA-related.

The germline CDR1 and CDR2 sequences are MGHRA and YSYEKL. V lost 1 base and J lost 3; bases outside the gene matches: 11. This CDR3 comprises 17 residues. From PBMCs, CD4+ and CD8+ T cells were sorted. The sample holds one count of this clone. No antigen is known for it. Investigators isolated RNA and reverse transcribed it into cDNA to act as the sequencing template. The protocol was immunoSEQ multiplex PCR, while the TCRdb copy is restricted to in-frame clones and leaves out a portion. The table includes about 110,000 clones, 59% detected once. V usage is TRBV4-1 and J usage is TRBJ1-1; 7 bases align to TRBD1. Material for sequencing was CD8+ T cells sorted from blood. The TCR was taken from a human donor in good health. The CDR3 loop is CASSQVRTGNMDTEAFF. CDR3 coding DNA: TGCGCCAGCAGCCAAGTGAGGACAGGCAATATGGACACTGAAGCTTTCTTT.